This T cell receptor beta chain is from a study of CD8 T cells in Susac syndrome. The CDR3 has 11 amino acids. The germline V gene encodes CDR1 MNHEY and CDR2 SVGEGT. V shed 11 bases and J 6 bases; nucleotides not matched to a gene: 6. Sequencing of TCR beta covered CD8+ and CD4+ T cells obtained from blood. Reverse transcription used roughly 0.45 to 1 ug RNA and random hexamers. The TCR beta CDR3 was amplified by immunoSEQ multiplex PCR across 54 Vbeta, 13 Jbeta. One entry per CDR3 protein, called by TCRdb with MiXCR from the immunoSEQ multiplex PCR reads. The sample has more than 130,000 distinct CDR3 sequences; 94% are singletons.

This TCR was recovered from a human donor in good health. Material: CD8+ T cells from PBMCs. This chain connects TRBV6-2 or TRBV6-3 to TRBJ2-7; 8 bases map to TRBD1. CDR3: CAGRTGLEQYF. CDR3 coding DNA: TGTGCCGGCCGGACAGGGCTCGAGCAGTACTTC.